These T cell receptor beta chains were read from a single sample in a study of cytomegalovirus exposure and HLA in healthy donors. Clones were read by immunoSEQ multiplex PCR, and TCRdb kept only the in-frame ones, dropping some. The data contain hundreds of thousands of clones, around 80% of them singletons. Source material: PBMCs. The receptor source for this set is a boy aged 2 to 10 in good health and CMV-seronegative. Both conserved end residues are part of each CDR3. A D gene is named only where the DNA matches it firmly. The size field is filled for only some rows; it gives once, few, many or a size class.

d_gene: TRBD1
j_gene: TRBJ2-6
abundance: once
v_gene: TRBV5-1
CDR3aa: CASSTLQGAGNVLTF
CDR3nt: TGCGCCAGCAGCACCCTCCAGGGGGCCGGGAACGTCCTGACTTTC

d_gene: NA
j_gene: TRBJ2-5
abundance: NA
v_gene: TRBV5-4
CDR3aa: CASSLRIAGWETQYF
CDR3nt: TGTGCCAGCAGCTTGAGAATTGCAGGGTGGGAGACCCAGTACTTC

d_gene: TRBD2
j_gene: TRBJ2-2
abundance: NA
v_gene: TRBV11-3
CDR3aa: CASSSPGTSGSGSGELFF
CDR3nt: TGTGCCAGCAGTTCCCCCGGGACTAGCGGGAGCGGGTCCGGGGAGCTGTTTTTT

d_gene: TRBD1
j_gene: TRBJ2-1
abundance: NA
v_gene: TRBV5-1
CDR3aa: CASSAWTGGYNEQFF
CDR3nt: TGCGCCAGCAGCGCGTGGACAGGGGGCTACAATGAGCAGTTCTTC

d_gene: TRBD2
j_gene: TRBJ2-7
abundance: NA
v_gene: TRBV19
CDR3aa: CASSILAGGPYEQYF
CDR3nt: TGTGCCAGTAGTATCCTAGCGGGAGGACCCTACGAGCAGTACTTC

d_gene: TRBD2
j_gene: TRBJ2-3
abundance: NA
v_gene: TRBV9
CDR3aa: CASSSTLSGGPYF
CDR3nt: TGTGCCAGCAGCTCCACACTTAGCGGGGGGCCTTATTTT

d_gene: NA
j_gene: TRBJ2-7
abundance: NA
v_gene: TRBV28
CDR3aa: CASSILQGRHEQYF
CDR3nt: TGTGCCAGCAGCATCCTACAGGGACGGCACGAGCAGTACTTC

d_gene: NA
j_gene: TRBJ2-2
abundance: NA
v_gene: TRBV19
CDR3aa: CASSIVPGRTGELFF
CDR3nt: TGTGCCAGTAGTATAGTCCCAGGGCGGACCGGGGAGCTGTTTTTT

d_gene: NA
j_gene: TRBJ2-3
abundance: NA
v_gene: TRBV5-5
CDR3aa: CASSLALGGADTQYF
CDR3nt: TGTGCCAGCAGCTTGGCTTTGGGGGGTGCAGATACGCAGTATTTT

d_gene: NA
j_gene: TRBJ2-2
abundance: NA
v_gene: TRBV27
CDR3aa: CASTSVLGELFF
CDR3nt: TGTGCCAGCACCTCCGTGTTGGGGGAGCTGTTTTTT

d_gene: TRBD1
j_gene: TRBJ1-1
abundance: few
v_gene: TRBV6-1
CDR3aa: CASSGQGATEAFF
CDR3nt: TGTGCCAGCAGCGGACAGGGAGCCACTGAAGCTTTCTTT

d_gene: NA
j_gene: TRBJ2-7
abundance: NA
v_gene: TRBV11-2
CDR3aa: CASSETGEPKQYEQYF
CDR3nt: TGTGCCAGCAGCGAGACAGGAGAACCAAAACAATACGAGCAGTACTTC

d_gene: TRBD2
j_gene: TRBJ2-1
abundance: NA
v_gene: TRBV10-3
CDR3aa: CAISLADNEQFF
CDR3nt: TGTGCCATCAGCCTAGCGGACAATGAGCAGTTCTTC

d_gene: NA
j_gene: TRBJ1-1
abundance: NA
v_gene: TRBV7-9
CDR3aa: CASPPTEFNTEAFF
CDR3nt: TGTGCCAGCCCCCCGACAGAGTTCAACACTGAAGCTTTCTTT

d_gene: TRBD2
j_gene: TRBJ2-3
abundance: NA
v_gene: TRBV9
CDR3aa: CASSVATWGGSTDTQYF
CDR3nt: TGTGCCAGCAGCGTAGCTACGTGGGGGGGGAGCACAGATACGCAGTATTTT

d_gene: NA
j_gene: TRBJ2-1
abundance: once
v_gene: TRBV21-1
CDR3aa: CASSKVTGVYNEQFF
CDR3nt: TGTGCCAGCAGCAAAGTTACGGGGGTCTACAATGAGCAGTTCTTC

d_gene: NA
j_gene: TRBJ1-2
abundance: NA
v_gene: TRBV5-6
CDR3aa: CASSFRTALANYGYTF
CDR3nt: TGTGCCAGCAGCTTCAGGACAGCGTTAGCTAACTATGGCTACACCTTC

d_gene: NA
j_gene: TRBJ1-1
abundance: NA
v_gene: TRBV12-5
CDR3aa: CASGGGGGDSTEAFF
CDR3nt: TGTGCTAGTGGGGGGGGCGGGGGGGATAGCACTGAAGCTTTCTTT

d_gene: TRBD1
j_gene: TRBJ1-1
abundance: NA
v_gene: TRBV7-8
CDR3aa: CASSLVKWGQGATEAFF
CDR3nt: TGTGCCAGCAGCTTAGTTAAGTGGGGACAGGGGGCCACTGAAGCTTTCTTT

d_gene: NA
j_gene: TRBJ2-7
abundance: NA
v_gene: TRBV7-2
CDR3aa: CASSSGTPAYEQYF
CDR3nt: TGTGCCAGCAGCTCCGGGACTCCCGCCTACGAGCAGTACTTC

d_gene: NA
j_gene: TRBJ2-2
abundance: NA
v_gene: TRBV29-1
CDR3aa: CSVYVQGNTGELFF
CDR3nt: TGCAGCGTGTACGTTCAGGGAAACACCGGGGAGCTGTTTTTT

d_gene: NA
j_gene: TRBJ2-1
abundance: once
v_gene: TRBV19
CDR3aa: CASSARAGASIENEQFF
CDR3nt: TGTGCCAGTAGTGCCCGGGCAGGGGCCTCGATTGAGAATGAGCAGTTCTTC

d_gene: TRBD1
j_gene: TRBJ1-4
abundance: once
v_gene: TRBV14
CDR3aa: CASSLAGGRGEKLFF
CDR3nt: TGTGCCAGCAGCCTAGCCGGGGGCAGGGGGGAAAAACTGTTTTTT

d_gene: NA
j_gene: TRBJ1-1
abundance: NA
v_gene: TRBV14
CDR3aa: CASSHPRGNTEAFF
CDR3nt: TGTGCCAGCAGCCATCCCAGGGGGAACACTGAAGCTTTCTTT

d_gene: NA
j_gene: TRBJ2-1
abundance: NA
v_gene: TRBV7-2
CDR3aa: CASSSSAPATYNEQFF
CDR3nt: TGTGCCAGCAGCTCTAGCGCCCCAGCTACTTACAATGAGCAGTTCTTC

d_gene: NA
j_gene: TRBJ1-2
abundance: NA
v_gene: TRBV7-9
CDR3aa: CASSSKLTPNARGYTF
CDR3nt: TGTGCCAGCAGCTCTAAACTAACACCAAACGCACGTGGCTACACCTTC

d_gene: TRBD2
j_gene: TRBJ2-3
abundance: NA
v_gene: TRBV5-6
CDR3aa: CASSDPGREATDTQYF
CDR3nt: TGTGCCAGCAGCGACCCGGGGCGGGAGGCCACAGATACGCAGTATTTT

d_gene: TRBD2
j_gene: TRBJ2-3
abundance: NA
v_gene: TRBV7-8
CDR3aa: CASSGSDYYNSGRASDTQYF
CDR3nt: TGTGCCAGCAGCGGATCCGACTACTATAATAGCGGGAGGGCCTCAGATACGCAGTATTTT

d_gene: NA
j_gene: TRBJ2-2
abundance: few
v_gene: TRBV6-4
CDR3aa: CASREVGGELFF
CDR3nt: TGTGCCAGCAGGGAGGTTGGCGGGGAGCTGTTTTTT

d_gene: NA
j_gene: TRBJ2-7
abundance: once
v_gene: TRBV5-6
CDR3aa: CASSSRWRYEQYF
CDR3nt: TGTGCCAGCAGCTCTCGATGGAGGTACGAGCAGTACTTC

d_gene: TRBD2
j_gene: TRBJ2-7
abundance: NA
v_gene: TRBV5-6
CDR3aa: CASSPLAGSTREQYF
CDR3nt: TGTGCCAGCAGCCCATTAGCGGGATCTACGAGGGAGCAGTACTTC

d_gene: NA
j_gene: TRBJ2-7
abundance: few
v_gene: TRBV6-1
CDR3aa: CASSGQNTYEQYF
CDR3nt: TGTGCCAGCAGTGGGCAGAACACCTACGAGCAGTACTTC

d_gene: NA
j_gene: TRBJ2-4
abundance: NA
v_gene: TRBV7-9
CDR3aa: CASSLFGPGAKNIQYF
CDR3nt: TGTGCCAGCAGCTTATTCGGCCCGGGTGCCAAAAACATTCAGTACTTC

d_gene: TRBD2
j_gene: TRBJ2-5
abundance: once
v_gene: TRBV7-6
CDR3aa: CASSLGTSGQETQYF
CDR3nt: TGTGCCAGCAGCTTAGGGACTAGCGGGCAAGAGACCCAGTACTTC

d_gene: NA
j_gene: TRBJ2-1
abundance: NA
v_gene: TRBV7-6
CDR3aa: CASSVTGIPSSYNEQFF
CDR3nt: TGTGCCAGCAGCGTCACAGGAATCCCGAGCTCCTACAATGAGCAGTTCTTC

d_gene: NA
j_gene: TRBJ2-7
abundance: NA
v_gene: TRBV30
CDR3aa: CAWSRTSYEQYF
CDR3nt: TGTGCCTGGAGCCGCACTAGCTACGAGCAGTACTTC

d_gene: TRBD2
j_gene: TRBJ2-3
abundance: NA
v_gene: TRBV11-2
CDR3aa: CASRLAGRTDTQYF
CDR3nt: TGTGCCAGCAGACTAGCGGGTCGCACAGATACGCAGTATTTT

d_gene: TRBD2
j_gene: TRBJ2-5
abundance: NA
v_gene: TRBV5-8
CDR3aa: CASSPGTNPGRETQYF
CDR3nt: TGTGCCAGCAGCCCGGGGACTAACCCGGGGAGAGAGACCCAGTACTTC

d_gene: NA
j_gene: TRBJ2-7
abundance: NA
v_gene: TRBV4-2
CDR3aa: CASSQVGQMALGAYEQYF
CDR3nt: TGTGCCAGCAGCCAAGTCGGGCAGATGGCCCTAGGGGCCTACGAGCAGTACTTC

d_gene: TRBD2
j_gene: TRBJ2-2
abundance: NA
v_gene: TRBV6-1
CDR3aa: CASSDLAGGQPTTGELFF
CDR3nt: TGTGCCAGCAGTGATTTGGCGGGGGGGCAACCGACCACCGGGGAGCTGTTTTTT

d_gene: TRBD1
j_gene: TRBJ1-1
abundance: NA
v_gene: TRBV9
CDR3aa: CASSVGEGAFGGEAFF
CDR3nt: TGTGCCAGCAGCGTCGGTGAGGGGGCATTTGGAGGTGAAGCTTTCTTT

d_gene: TRBD1
j_gene: TRBJ2-2
abundance: once
v_gene: TRBV30
CDR3aa: CAWSLGQARELFF
CDR3nt: TGTGCCTGGAGTTTGGGACAGGCGAGGGAGCTGTTTTTT

d_gene: NA
j_gene: TRBJ1-2
abundance: NA
v_gene: TRBV19
CDR3aa: CASSIRPVGYTF
CDR3nt: TGTGCCAGTAGTATACGTCCGGTCGGCTACACCTTC

d_gene: TRBD1
j_gene: TRBJ2-1
abundance: NA
v_gene: TRBV7-9
CDR3aa: CASSSINRGPEQFF
CDR3nt: TGTGCCAGCAGCTCAATCAACAGGGGGCCTGAGCAGTTCTTC

d_gene: NA
j_gene: TRBJ2-3
abundance: NA
v_gene: TRBV7-9
CDR3aa: CASSLAGGSTDTQYF
CDR3nt: TGTGCCAGCAGCTTAGCTGGGGGCTCGACAGATACGCAGTATTTT

d_gene: NA
j_gene: TRBJ1-1
abundance: NA
v_gene: TRBV29-1
CDR3aa: CSVNGNTEAFF
CDR3nt: TGCAGCGTAAACGGGAACACTGAAGCTTTCTTT

d_gene: TRBD1
j_gene: TRBJ1-1
abundance: NA
v_gene: TRBV5-6
CDR3aa: CASSTRQGARTEAFF
CDR3nt: TGTGCCAGCAGCACCCGACAGGGGGCGCGCACTGAAGCTTTCTTT

d_gene: TRBD1
j_gene: TRBJ1-2
abundance: NA
v_gene: TRBV7-9
CDR3aa: CASSDGTGGNYGYTF
CDR3nt: TGTGCCAGCAGCGATGGGACAGGAGGAAACTATGGCTACACCTTC

d_gene: TRBD1
j_gene: TRBJ1-4
abundance: NA
v_gene: TRBV30
CDR3aa: CAWSRDRVSTNEKLFF
CDR3nt: TGTGCCTGGAGTCGGGACAGGGTCTCAACTAATGAAAAACTGTTTTTT

d_gene: TRBD1
j_gene: TRBJ1-2
abundance: once
v_gene: TRBV5-1
CDR3aa: CASRPDRGWYGYTF
CDR3nt: TGCGCCAGCAGACCGGACAGGGGGTGGTATGGCTACACCTTC

d_gene: NA
j_gene: TRBJ2-3
abundance: NA
v_gene: TRBV10-3
CDR3aa: CAIKVAEQPTDTQYF
CDR3nt: TGTGCCATCAAGGTAGCGGAGCAGCCCACAGATACGCAGTATTTT

d_gene: TRBD1
j_gene: TRBJ1-5
abundance: NA
v_gene: TRBV27
CDR3aa: CASSLTGTLNQPQHF
CDR3nt: TGTGCCAGCAGTTTGACAGGGACACTCAATCAGCCCCAGCATTTT

d_gene: TRBD2
j_gene: TRBJ2-7
abundance: NA
v_gene: TRBV5-1
CDR3aa: CASSLTSGAYEQYF
CDR3nt: TGCGCCAGCAGCTTGACTAGCGGGGCCTACGAGCAGTACTTC

d_gene: TRBD2
j_gene: TRBJ2-1
abundance: NA
v_gene: TRBV6-5
CDR3aa: CASRFSGNSYNEQFF
CDR3nt: TGTGCCAGCAGGTTTAGCGGGAACTCCTACAATGAGCAGTTCTTC

d_gene: TRBD1
j_gene: TRBJ1-1
abundance: NA
v_gene: TRBV4-1
CDR3aa: CASSQGGGINTEAFF
CDR3nt: TGCGCCAGCAGCCAAGGAGGGGGCATTAACACTGAAGCTTTCTTT